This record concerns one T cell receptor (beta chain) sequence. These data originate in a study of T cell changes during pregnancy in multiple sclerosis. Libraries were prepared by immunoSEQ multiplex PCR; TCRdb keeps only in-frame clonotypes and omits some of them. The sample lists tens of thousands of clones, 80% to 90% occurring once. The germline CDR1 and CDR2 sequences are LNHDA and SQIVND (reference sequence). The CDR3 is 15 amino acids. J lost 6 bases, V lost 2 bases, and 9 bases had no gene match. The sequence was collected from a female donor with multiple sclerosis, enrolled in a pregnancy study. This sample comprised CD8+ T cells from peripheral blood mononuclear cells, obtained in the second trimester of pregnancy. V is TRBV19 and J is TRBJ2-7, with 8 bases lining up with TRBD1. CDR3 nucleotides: TGTGCCAGTAGTATATCACTGGGACAGGCGTCCGAGCAGTACTTC. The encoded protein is CASSISLGQASEQYF.